This TCR beta chain was sequenced in a study of blood T cell repertoires in COVID-19. In the study overall: Acute and convalescent COVID-19 specimens originated in the United States, Italy and Spain. The analysed material was cDNA or gDNA that came from T cells, B-cell-depleted T cells, or PBMCs.

Per the original data handling: Nucleated cell number was recorded as an estimate derived from reference gene primer amplification. Produced via immunoSEQ multiplex PCR; TCRdb's table is partial and in-frame only. V and J calls and clone size are copied from that table; D and trimming were computed from the DNA. The table shows under 200,000 clones, with 75% to 85% occurring only once. CDR1 is SQVTM, CDR2 ANQGSEA, per germline. This CDR3 region has 13 residues. After removal of 3 bases from V and 11 bases from J, the junction contained 7 bases not matched to a gene. V and J are TRBV29-1 and TRBJ1-4, with 9 bases matching TRBD1. This receptor was identified in a human donor in a cohort sampled during active COVID-19. The material sequenced was peripheral blood. Here the CDR3 DNA reads TGCAGCGTTGACGGGACAGGGATAGGGAAACTGTTTTTT. It translates to CSVDGTGIGKLFF.